The clone carrying this TCR beta chain was counted ten times or more. Its antigen is as yet unknown. The entry originates in a study of T-cell reconstitution after alpha-beta-depleted transplantation in children. The CDR3 runs 15 residues. V lost 6 bases to trimming and J lost 6 bases; unmatched junction nucleotides: 9. Unique molecular identifiers tagged the TCRbeta library. TCRdb fed the PCR reads into MiXCR, producing one record per CDR3 protein. This sample yields under 300,000 distinct CDR3 sequences, of which more than 9% are seen a single time; around 24% belongs to the top ten. Findings of the study overall: Newly produced T cells mostly provided counts and TCRbeta diversity after one year, as hyperexpanded clones declined. By about two months after transplant, alpha-beta T cells reportedly arose from several hundred graft clones that had expanded.

The V gene is TRBV12-3 or TRBV12-4, the J gene TRBJ2-1; TRBD2 agrees at 9 bases. The receptor was isolated from a male patient between 2 and 15 years old who had a stem cell transplant for chronic granulomatous disease, so the T cells may come from the graft donor. The sample was peripheral blood, taken 180 days after TCRalphabeta/CD19-depleted stem cell transplant. DNA for the CDR3: TGTGCCAGCAGCCGAGTAGCGGGAGTGGGCAATGAGCAGTTCTTC. Residues: CASSRVAGVGNEQFF.